Below are 30 T cell receptor beta chains sequenced from a single sample in a study of blood T cell repertoires in COVID-19. Using immunoSEQ multiplex PCR, the repertoire was profiled, and TCRdb retains in-frame clones only, with some absent. The sample records about 130,000 clones, roughly four fifths being singletons. The sample comprised peripheral blood. The source is a man aged 55 to 70 with acute or convalescent COVID-19.

This chain joins TRBV5-1 and TRBJ1-1; tentative D call: TRBD1 (5 bases). V was cut by 1 base and J by 3 bases, with 16 bases left in between. This CDR3 is 16 amino acids long. Germline V lookup: CDR1 SGHRS, CDR2 YFSETQ. The CDR3 DNA is TGCGCCAGCAGCTTGCGGGCAGGGACGGGGGACACTGAAGCTTTCTTT. Residues: CASSLRAGTGDTEAFF.

This clone was found a few times. J is TRBJ2-1 and V is TRBV7-2; 8 bases agree with TRBD2. Germline CDR1 SGHTA, CDR2 FQGNSA. The CDR3 runs to 14 residues. V trimming: 5 bases; J trimming: 9 bases; junction bases outside the gene matches: 9. The CDR3 is CASSIRTSLTEQFF. CDR3 DNA sequence: TGTGCCAGCAGCATCCGGACTAGCCTGACTGAGCAGTTCTTC.

This rearrangement joins TRBV18 to TRBJ2-1; TRBD2 agrees at 13 bases. The ends lost 3 bases at V and 0 bases at J; junction bases unmatched: 2. This CDR3 is 17 amino acids long. CDR1 KGHSH and CDR2 LQKENI come from the germline V gene. The DNA of the CDR3 is TGTGCCAGCTCACCCAGGACTAGCGGGGGCTCCTACAATGAGCAGTTCTTC. This translates into CASSPRTSGGSYNEQFF.

In nucleotides, the CDR3 is TGTGCCAGCAGCGAAACAAGAAACTATGGCTACACCTTC. It is translated as CASSETRNYGYTF. The genes are TRBV2 and TRBJ1-2; D remains unclear. Germline V CDR1 and CDR2: SNHLY, FYNNEI. This CDR3 is built from 13 residues. Trimming removed 6 bases at V and 2 bases at J, with 10 bases between.

This clone showed up many times. The chain combines TRBV14 with TRBJ1-2; TRBD1 matches 8 bases. Losses at the gene ends were 1 base for V and 5 bases for J; bases not matched to a gene: 18. The germline V gene has CDR1 SGHDN and CDR2 FVKESK. The CDR3 is 19 residues long. This CDR3 is CASSQVSMSGGGSLYGYTF. DNA of the CDR3: TGTGCCAGCAGCCAAGTATCTATGTCAGGGGGCGGTTCGTTGTATGGCTACACCTTC. Filled out from reference TRBV14 and TRBJ1-2, the complete variable domain reads EAGVTQFPSHSVIEKGQTVTLRCDPISGHDNLYWYRRVMGKEIKFLLHFVKESKQDESGMPNNRFLAERTGGTYSTLKVQPAELEDSGVYFCASSQVSMSGGGSLYGYTFGSGTRLTVV.

This rearrangement joins TRBV18 to TRBJ2-3, with D maybe TRBD1 (5 bases). Germline V lookup: CDR1 KGHSH, CDR2 LQKENI. Trimming removed 2 bases at V and 0 bases at J, with 18 bases between. This CDR3 is 18 amino acids long. The CDR3 here is CASSPIGFFDRSTDTQYF. For the CDR3, the DNA is TGTGCCAGCTCACCAATTGGTTTTTTTGACAGAAGCACAGATACGCAGTATTTT.

The chain employs TRBV25-1 and TRBJ1-5, with 7 bases identical to TRBD1. Germline assignment: CDR1 MGHDK and CDR2 SYGVNS. J gave up 1 base and V 1 base, and 10 bases lay outside the gene matches. The CDR3 consists of 18 residues. CDR3 nucleotide sequence: TGTGCCAGCAGTGAATCGGGAAGGGGGCAAGGAAGCAATCAGCCCCAGCATTTT. Its protein product is CASSESGRGQGSNQPQHF.

This clone has just one count. This rearrangement joins TRBV7-9 to TRBJ1-2, with TRBD1 identical over 8 bases. Losses at the gene ends were 5 bases for V and 4 bases for J; bases not matched to a gene: 12. CDR3 size: 16 residues. Germline V gives CDR1 SEHNR, CDR2 FQNEAQ (reference sequence). Written as DNA, the CDR3 is TGTGCCAGCAGCCGCGACAGGGGAATCGACCTCTATGGCTACACCTTC. Its translation: CASSRDRGIDLYGYTF.

The chain combines TRBV10-3 with TRBJ1-2, with a weak D call TRBD1 (6 bases). The V and J ends lost 0 bases and 8 bases respectively, with 13 bases between them. The CDR3 contains 14 residues. CDR1 is ENHRY, CDR2 SYGVKD, per germline. CDR3: CAISESTGSGGYTF. The CDR3 DNA is TGTGCCATCAGTGAGTCGACAGGATCCGGCGGCTACACCTTC.

The chain joins TRBV9 to TRBJ2-5, with 8 bases that match TRBD2. There are 15 residues in the CDR3. CDR1 SGDLS and CDR2 YYNGEE come from the germline V gene. Trimming took 4 bases from V and 5 from J; bases not matched to a gene: 10. The DNA for the CDR3 is TGTGCCAGCAGCCCAACCACGGGAGGGGGGGAGACCCAGTACTTC. This codes for CASSPTTGGGETQYF.

This chain joins TRBV12-3 or TRBV12-4 and TRBJ1-2, with D unresolved. CDR3 length: 13 residues. V gave up 3 bases and J gave up 0 bases, with 5 bases separating them. In nucleotides, the CDR3 is TGTGCCAGCAGTTTTCAGGCTAACTATGGCTACACCTTC. Translating gives CASSFQANYGYTF.

The chain combines TRBV9 with TRBJ2-1; 9 bases align to TRBD1. This CDR3 contains 15 residues. V was pared by 2 bases and J by 7 bases, with 7 bases of the junction left unmatched. The germline V gene encodes CDR1 SGDLS and CDR2 YYNGEE. CDR3 coding DNA: TGTGCCAGCAGCGTCTGGGACAGGGCGTGGAATGAGCAGTTCTTC. Protein product: CASSVWDRAWNEQFF.

This chain connects TRBV30 to TRBJ1-2; 7 nucleotides agree with TRBD1. Germline CDR1 and CDR2: GTSNPN and SVGIG (reference sequence). There are 13 residues in the CDR3. V lost 1 base and J lost 8; bases outside the gene matches: 7. CDR3 nucleotides: TGTGCCTGGAGTGGTGACAGGGCGGGGGGCTACACCTTC. Translation: CAWSGDRAGGYTF.

This chain uses TRBV9 with TRBJ1-2; TRBD1 might be the D (6 bases). The length of the CDR3 is 14 residues. Germline-derived CDR1 and CDR2 are SGDLS and YYNGEE. The V end lost 7 bases, the J end lost 8 bases, and 21 bases lay between the germline ends. CDR3 coding DNA: TGTGCCAGCGAGGGGCAGGGGACCCTCAAGGGCTACACCTTC. Amino acid sequence: CASEGQGTLKGYTF.

This sequence joins TRBV5-4 and TRBJ1-1; D gene ambiguous. V was pared by 4 bases and J by 11 bases, with 18 bases between. Germline CDR1 is SGHNT and CDR2 is YYREEE (reference sequence). The CDR3 length is 13 residues. As DNA, the CDR3 is TGTGCCAGCAGCCTCACGGGGAGCGGGCGGGCTTTCTTT. Its translation is CASSLTGSGRAFF.

This clone has more than one count but fewer than ten. The J gene is TRBJ1-1, the V gene TRBV20-1; D remains ambiguous. The CDR3 loop spans 14 amino acids. Germline CDR1 reads DFQATT; CDR2 reads SNEGSKA (reference sequence). V lost 3 bases and J lost 4, with 15 bases in between. The CDR3 sequence is CSASLPGLFTEAFF. The CDR3 DNA follows: TGCAGTGCTAGTCTACCGGGTTTGTTCACTGAAGCTTTCTTT.

V usage is TRBV29-1 and J usage is TRBJ2-1; tentatively, D is TRBD2 (7 bases). The germline V and J ends were trimmed by 2 bases and 9 bases, with 14 bases remaining between them. This CDR3 contains 13 residues. CDR1 is SQVTM, CDR2 ANQGSEA, per germline. The CDR3 DNA follows: TGCAGCGTTGAACTTGGGGGGGCAACTGAGCAGTTCTTC. This sequence encodes CSVELGGATEQFF.

This chain uses TRBV9 with TRBJ2-5; tentatively, D is TRBD2 (6 bases). Germline V gene data show CDR1 as SGDLS and CDR2 as YYNGEE. The CDR3 length is 14 residues. Trimming took off 2 bases at V and 7 bases at J, with 15 bases between the two ends. CDR3: CASSVGDSPGTQYF. The CDR3 DNA follows: TGTGCCAGCAGCGTGGGGGACTCCCCGGGGACCCAGTACTTC.

The chain recombines TRBV6-5 with TRBJ2-5; maybe TRBD2 (5 bases). This CDR3 has 14 amino acids. Germline V CDR1 and CDR2: MNHEY, SVGAGI. Trimming cost V 5 bases and J 7 bases, with 17 bases left between them. The CDR3 region has the DNA TGTGCCAGCAGTCTTAGGCGGGCTACGCCGACCCAGTACTTC. Protein: CASSLRRATPTQYF.

The chain employs TRBV5-1 and TRBJ2-4, with D unclear. This CDR3 is built from 14 residues. CDR1 is SGHRS, CDR2 YFSETQ, per germline. V lost 6 bases to trimming and J lost 5 bases, with 15 bases between them. CDR3 sequence: CASTPSAGENIQYF. CDR3 DNA sequence: TGCGCCAGCACTCCATCGGCAGGCGAAAACATTCAGTACTTC.

This clone was detected ten times or more. V gene TRBV5-1 combines with J gene TRBJ2-7, with 7 positions matching TRBD1. The CDR3 extends over 14 amino acids. Germline lookup yields CDR1 SGHRS and CDR2 YFSETQ. The J segment lost 0 bases and the V segment lost 5 bases, leaving 5 bases of the junction unmatched. CDR3 bases: TGCGCCAGCAGGGCAGGGGACAGCTCCTACGAGCAGTACTTC. This encodes CASRAGDSSYEQYF.

The gene calls are TRBV5-1 and TRBJ2-3; 8 nucleotides align to TRBD2. The trim removed 4 bases at V and 4 bases at J, leaving 8 bases unmatched. The CDR3 has 15 residues. CDR1 SGHRS and CDR2 YFSETQ come from the germline V gene. CDR3 nucleotide sequence: TGCGCCAGCAGCCCGGGACTAGGGGTGGCAGATACGCAGTATTTT. This translates into CASSPGLGVADTQYF.

This chain joins TRBV9 and TRBJ2-3; 13 bases line up with TRBD2. The germline V gene has CDR1 SGDLS and CDR2 YYNGEE. V was clipped by 4 bases and J by 9 bases; unmatched bases: 8. The CDR3 is 15 residues long. The DNA of the CDR3 is TGTGCCAGCAGCCCCAGGACTAGCGGGAGAGGGACGCAGTATTTT. This gives the protein CASSPRTSGRGTQYF.

This chain connects TRBV5-6 to TRBJ2-1; a weak D match, TRBD1 (6 bases). The length of the CDR3 is 14 residues. Germline CDR1 SGHDT, CDR2 YYEEEE. Trimming shortened V by 4 bases and J by 5 bases, and 13 bases separated the two germline ends. The CDR3 DNA sequence: TGTGCCAGCAGCCAACCGGGACAACACAATGAGCAGTTCTTC. It translates to CASSQPGQHNEQFF.

This clone was counted only a few times. The chain recombines TRBV30 with TRBJ2-7; TRBD2 is a possible D gene (6 bases). Germline-derived CDR1 and CDR2 are GTSNPN and SVGIG (reference sequence). Trimming removed 3 bases from V and 5 bases from J, with 14 bases in between. The CDR3 covers 13 residues. The CDR3 protein is CAWRGAGRNEQYF. The DNA of the CDR3 is TGTGCCTGGAGAGGGGCAGGGAGGAACGAGCAGTACTTC. Full variable domain (missing parts from reference TRBV30 and TRBJ2-7): SQTIHQWPATLVQPVGSPLSLECTVEGTSNPNLYWYRQAAGRGLQLLFYSVGIGQISSEVPQNLSASRPQDRQFILSSKKLLLSDSGFYLCAWRGAGRNEQYFGPGTRLTVT.

This chain joins TRBV18 and TRBJ2-7; 10 bases align to TRBD2. Germline CDR1 is KGHSH and CDR2 is LQKENI. V gave up 1 base and J gave up 6 bases; unmatched junction bases: 6. The CDR3 spans 15 residues. CDR3 bases: TGTGCCAGCTCACCACGCGGAGCGGGGGGGCCCGAGCAGTACTTC. It is translated as CASSPRGAGGPEQYF.

This chain joins TRBV3-1 (or the pseudogene TRBV3-2) and TRBJ2-7; TRBD1 is a possible D gene (5 bases). Germline V gene lookup returns CDR1 LGHDT and CDR2 YNNKEL (reference sequence). The length of the CDR3 is 14 residues. V dropped 6 bases and J dropped 3 bases, with 15 bases sitting between them. The CDR3 DNA is TGTGCCAGCAGTCACACAGGACCGATCTACGAGCAGTACTTC. Its protein product is CASSHTGPIYEQYF.

The genes are TRBV5-1 and TRBJ2-1; no clear D gene. The CDR3 covers 13 residues. With 4 bases removed from V and 8 bases from J, the gap between germline ends came to 13 bases. CDR1 and CDR2 (germline): SGHRS, YFSETQ. The CDR3 DNA reads TGCGCCAGCAGCGGAACTACTCGCCATGAGCAGTTCTTC. This sequence encodes CASSGTTRHEQFF.

The chain is built from TRBV7-5 and TRBJ1-2; the tabulated D call, TRBD1, remains unverified against the DNA. TRBV7-5 is described as a pseudogene. The CDR3 is 17 residues long. CDR3 coding DNA: TGTGTCAGAAGCCAAAAGGGCACAGGGGCGAAGGACTATGGCTACACCTTC. Protein product: CVRSQKGTGAKDYGYTF.

The J gene is TRBJ1-2, the V gene TRBV3-1 (or the pseudogene TRBV3-2), with D perhaps TRBD1 (5 bases). The CDR3 spans 15 residues. The V gene lost 1 base and the J gene lost 3 bases, with 12 bases spanning the gap. CDR1 LGHDT and CDR2 YNNKEL come from the germline V gene (reference sequence). In nucleotides, the CDR3 is TGTGCCAGCAGCCAAGCGGGGGTACGGGACTATGGCTACACCTTC. The encoded protein is CASSQAGVRDYGYTF.